The 2 T cell receptor beta chains below all came from one sample that was sequenced in a study of blood T cell repertoires in COVID-19. Profiled with immunoSEQ multiplex PCR; TCRdb holds only in-frame clones, not every one. The sample includes about 260,000 clones, roughly 80% of them seen just once. Material for sequencing was peripheral blood. The receptors were sampled from a woman aged 45-65 years who had recovered from COVID-19.

The chain recombines TRBV7-9 with TRBJ2-7; 9 bases align to TRBD1. J was trimmed by 5 bases and V by 5 bases; bases with no gene match: 10. This CDR3 contains 15 residues. CDR1 is SEHNR, CDR2 FQNEAQ, per germline (reference sequence). CDR3 protein: CASSAVTGGLDEQYF. In nucleotides, the CDR3 is TGTGCCAGCAGCGCCGTTACAGGGGGCCTCGACGAGCAGTACTTC.

The chain joins TRBV6-5 to TRBJ2-7; D is possibly TRBD2 (5 bases). V lost 1 base and J 0 bases, leaving 10 bases between the germline ends. CDR3 length: 15 amino acids. The germline CDR1 and CDR2 sequences are MNHEY and SVGAGI. The CDR3 DNA sequence: TGTGCCAGCAGTTACTTACGTGGGAGCTCCTACGAGCAGTACTTC. Its protein product is CASSYLRGSSYEQYF.